This T cell receptor beta chain is drawn from a study of blood T cell repertoires in COVID-19. Overall study: PBMCs, B-cell-depleted T cells, or T cells provided the cDNA or gDNA that made up the material.

This clone was observed a few times. There are 14 residues in the CDR3. V lost 0 bases and J 1 base, leaving 7 bases between the germline ends. Per germline, CDR1 SGHNT and CDR2 YYREEE (reference sequence). Measured with immunoSEQ multiplex PCR; TCRdb has only the in-frame clones, and not every one. The sample gives fewer than 350,000 clones, nearly 90% of which show up once; 9% to 9.5% is in the top ten. The sequence derives from a man aged 18 to 29 with active or convalescent COVID-19. The sequencing sample was made of peripheral blood. This chain links TRBV5-4 with TRBJ1-1; no clear D. CDR3: CASSLALRNTEAFF. The CDR3 coding sequence is TGTGCCAGCAGCTTGGCCCTCAGGAACACTGAAGCTTTCTTT.